This T cell receptor (beta chain) emerged from a study of cytomegalovirus exposure and HLA in healthy donors. Comment on this clone: The target antigen is unknown.

Germline V gene data show CDR1 as LNHDA and CDR2 as SQIVND (reference sequence). The CDR3 covers 12 residues. Trimming pared 4 bases from V and 8 bases from J, leaving 9 bases between. Study outcomes and limitations: Rarity characterized most TCR sequences, yet some public TCRs appeared in many donors. When analyzed later, the rates of TCR association showed variation by HLA locus, with DRB1 the most and HLA-C the fewest. The study listed under 200 cytomegalovirus-associated TCR beta chains.

Researchers ran the PCR with 60 Vbeta and 13 Jbeta primers. Repertoires were generated with immunoSEQ multiplex PCR, while TCRdb's copy carries only in-frame clones and drops some. Of about 190,000 clones listed, roughly 80% are singletons. The rearrangement links TRBV19 to TRBJ2-4, with D possibly TRBD2 on 6 matching bases. The source material was PBMCs. The origin of this receptor is a man aged 40-55 years in good health and CMV-seropositive. In DNA, the CDR3 is TGTGCCAGTAGTACCGGGACTGACATTCAGTACTTC. It codes for CASSTGTDIQYF. The full variable domain, in which reference TRBV19 and TRBJ2-4 provide the parts outside the CDR3, is DGGITQSPKYLFRKEGQNVTLSCEQNLNHDAMYWYRQDPGQGLRLIYYSQIVNDFQKGDIAEGYSVSREKKESFPLTVTSAQKNPTAFYLCASSTGTDIQYFGAGTRLSVL.